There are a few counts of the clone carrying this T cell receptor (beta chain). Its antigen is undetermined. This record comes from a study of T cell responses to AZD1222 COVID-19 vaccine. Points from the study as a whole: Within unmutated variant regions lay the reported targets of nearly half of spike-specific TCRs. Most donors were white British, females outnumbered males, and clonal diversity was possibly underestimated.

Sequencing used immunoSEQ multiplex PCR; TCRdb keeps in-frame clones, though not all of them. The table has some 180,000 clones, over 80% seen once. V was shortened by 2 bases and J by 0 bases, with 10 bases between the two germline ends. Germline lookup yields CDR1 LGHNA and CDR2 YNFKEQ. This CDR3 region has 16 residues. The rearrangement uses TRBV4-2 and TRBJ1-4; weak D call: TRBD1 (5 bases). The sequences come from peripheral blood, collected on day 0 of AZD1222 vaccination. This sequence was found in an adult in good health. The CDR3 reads CASSQRDSATNEKLFF. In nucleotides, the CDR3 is TGTGCCAGCAGCCAAAGAGACAGCGCAACTAATGAAAAACTGTTTTTT.